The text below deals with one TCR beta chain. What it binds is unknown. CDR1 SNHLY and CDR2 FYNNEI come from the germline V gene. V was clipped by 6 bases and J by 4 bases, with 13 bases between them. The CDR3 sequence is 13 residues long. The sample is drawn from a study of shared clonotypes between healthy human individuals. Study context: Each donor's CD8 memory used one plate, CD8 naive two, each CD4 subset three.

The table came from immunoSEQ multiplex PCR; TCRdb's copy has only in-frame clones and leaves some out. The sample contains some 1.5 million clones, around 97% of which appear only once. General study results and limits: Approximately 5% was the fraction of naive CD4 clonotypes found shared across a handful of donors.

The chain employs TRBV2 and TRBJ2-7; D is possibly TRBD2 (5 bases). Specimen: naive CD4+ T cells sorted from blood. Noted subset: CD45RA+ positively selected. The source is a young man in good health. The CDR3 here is CASSLSGGYEQYF. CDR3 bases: TGTGCCAGCAGCCTCTCGGGCGGGTACGAGCAGTACTTC.